The 30 T cell receptor beta chains below were found in one sample sequenced in a study of T cell responses to AZD1222 COVID-19 vaccine. Produced via immunoSEQ multiplex PCR; TCRdb's table is partial and in-frame only. The sample has about 100,000 clones; around 87% are singletons. The source material was peripheral blood, sampled on day 0 of MenACWY control vaccination. The receptors shown here come from an adult in good health.

This chain connects TRBV19 to TRBJ2-3, with 10 bases that match TRBD1. The trim removed 5 bases at V and 4 bases at J, leaving 6 bases unmatched. Germline-derived CDR1 and CDR2 are LNHDA and SQIVND (reference sequence). The CDR3 totals 15 residues. The CDR3 nucleotides are TGTGCCAGTAGTGCGGACAGGGGGGGGTCAGATACGCAGTATTTT. It yields the protein CASSADRGGSDTQYF.

The chain is built from TRBV19 and TRBJ2-3; no firm D call. This CDR3 is 15 amino acids long. Trimming stripped 2 bases from V and 0 bases from J, with 9 bases between. The germline CDR1 and CDR2 sequences are LNHDA and SQIVND (reference sequence). CDR3 bases: TGTGCCAGTAGTATAACACGAACTAGCACAGATACGCAGTATTTT. Protein: CASSITRTSTDTQYF.

V gene TRBV6-6 combines with J gene TRBJ2-7; 7 bases agree with TRBD1. The germline gives CDR1 MNHNY, CDR2 SVGAGI (reference sequence). This CDR3 is 13 amino acids long. Trimming cost V 11 bases and J 3 bases; bases outside gene matches: 10. The CDR3 here is CASRGTGDYEQYF. The CDR3 DNA sequence: TGTGCCTCTAGGGGAACAGGGGACTACGAGCAGTACTTC.

The genes are TRBV7-9 and TRBJ2-2; unclear D gene. Trimming shortened V by 4 bases and J by 2 bases, and 5 bases separated the two germline ends. Germline V gene sequence: CDR1 SEHNR, CDR2 FQNEAQ (reference sequence). The CDR3 runs 13 residues. CDR3 region: CASSSSNTGELFF. CDR3 nucleotide sequence: TGTGCCAGCAGCTCTTCCAACACCGGGGAGCTGTTTTTT.

J is TRBJ2-7 and V is TRBV9; D possibly matches TRBD1 or TRBD2 (5 bases each). CDR1 is SGDLS and CDR2 is YYNGEE in the germline V gene. V lost 2 bases and J lost 3, with 9 bases in between. The length of the CDR3 is 13 residues. CDR3 region: CASSVGAHYEQYF. CDR3 nucleotide sequence: TGTGCCAGCAGCGTCGGGGCCCACTACGAGCAGTACTTC.

The gene calls are TRBV19 and TRBJ1-5; tentative D call: TRBD1 (5 bases). Trimming left V 3 bases short and J 2 bases short, with 17 bases between. Germline values: CDR1 LNHDA, CDR2 SQIVND (reference sequence). CDR3 length equals 17 residues. This CDR3 reads CASSMGVILRGNQPQHF. In nucleotides, the CDR3 is TGTGCCAGTAGTATGGGGGTCATCCTCAGGGGCAATCAGCCCCAGCATTTT.

As concerns this clone: A junction end diverges from the germline sequence, so it may reflect a read error. The chain has TRBV7-7 and TRBJ2-2; the D gene could be TRBD1 or TRBD2 (6 bases each). CDR3 length: 16 residues. CDR1 is SSHAT, CDR2 FNYEAQ, per germline (reference sequence). The CDR3 spells CASSPFPRGRVGELFF. CDR3 nucleotides: TGTGCTAGCAGCCCCTTCCCCCGGGGGCGCGTAGGGGAGCTGTTTTTT.

V usage is TRBV28 and J usage is TRBJ2-1, with 11 positions matching TRBD2. This CDR3 comprises 16 residues. With 7 bases clipped from V and 7 bases from J, the junction kept 12 bases outside the gene matches. CDR1 is MDHEN and CDR2 is SYDVKM in the germline V gene. The CDR3 DNA reads TGTGCCAGCACCGGGCCACTAGCGGGAGTAGGTAATGAGCAGTTCTTC. Amino acids: CASTGPLAGVGNEQFF.

This chain uses TRBV7-2 with TRBJ1-1; TRBD1 aligns across 9 bases. CDR3 length: 16 residues. CDR1 SGHTA and CDR2 FQGNSA come from the germline V gene. Trimming cost V 4 bases and J 5 bases; bases outside gene matches: 11. CDR3 amino acids: CASSSSGQGRGTEAFF. CDR3 nucleotides: TGTGCCAGCAGCTCCTCCGGACAGGGGAGGGGGACTGAAGCTTTCTTT.

The CDR3 DNA sequence: TGTGCCAGCAGCCCCGGAGGTAGCAATCAGCCCCAGCATTTT. It is translated as CASSPGGSNQPQHF. The chain combines TRBV7-2 with TRBJ1-5; D unclear. Germline lookup yields CDR1 SGHTA and CDR2 FQGNSA. CDR3 length: 14 residues. Trimming cost V 5 bases and J 0 bases, with 8 bases left between them.

The chain carries TRBV7-9 and TRBJ1-5, with D maybe TRBD1 (5 bases). The CDR3 has 11 amino acids. V lost 5 bases and J lost 9, with 8 bases in between. Per germline, CDR1 SEHNR and CDR2 FQNEAQ (reference sequence). Written as DNA, the CDR3 is TGTGCCAGCAGCGGGGGTGGGCCCCAGCATTTT. Its protein is CASSGGGPQHF. The full variable domain, completed using reference TRBV7-9 and TRBJ1-5, is DTGVSQNPRHKITKRGQNVTFRCDPISEHNRLYWYRQTLGQGPEFLTYFQNEAQLEKSRLLSDRFSAERPKGSFSTLEIQRTEQGDSAMYLCASSGGGPQHFGDGTRLSIL.

Details on this clone: A junction end diverges from the germline sequence, so it may reflect a read error. V is TRBV4-2 and J is TRBJ2-5; D is unresolved. Germline loops: CDR1 LGHNA, CDR2 YNFKEQ. CDR3 length: 15 amino acids. CDR3 sequence reads: CASSPLVSMEDTQYF. The CDR3 nucleotides read TGTGCCAGCAGCCCCCTGGTCAGTATGGAAGACACCCAGTACTTC.

This clone occurred once. J is TRBJ1-2 and V is TRBV20-1; D ambiguous. Germline V gene lookup returns CDR1 DFQATT and CDR2 SNEGSKA (reference sequence). Trimming stripped 8 bases from V and 8 bases from J, with 9 bases between. This CDR3 contains 9 residues. DNA of the CDR3: TGCAGTACGGAGGACGGCTACACCTTC. It translates to CSTEDGYTF.

J is TRBJ2-7 and V is TRBV5-1; TRBD2 matches 10 bases. The germline gives CDR1 SGHRS, CDR2 YFSETQ. Unmatched junction bases numbered 8, after V lost 3 bases and J lost 5 bases. CDR3 size: 15 residues. As DNA, the CDR3 is TGCGCCAGCAGCTATGCTAGCGGGAGCGGGAACGAGCAGTACTTC. Encoded protein: CASSYASGSGNEQYF. Using reference TRBV5-1 and TRBJ2-7 for the parts outside the CDR3, the full variable domain is KAGVTQTPRYLIKTRGQQVTLSCSPISGHRSVSWYQQTPGQGLQFLFEYFSETQRNKGNFPGRFSGRQFSNSRSEMNVSTLELGDSALYLCASSYASGSGNEQYFGPGTRLTVT.

The genes are TRBV6-5 and TRBJ1-3; a weak D match, TRBD1 (5 bases). CDR1 and CDR2 from the germline V gene are MNHEY and SVGAGI. The CDR3 is made up of 14 amino acids. V dropped 5 bases and J dropped 0 bases, with 8 bases sitting between them. CDR3 region: CASSPGVSGNTIYF. The DNA of the CDR3 is TGTGCCAGCAGTCCGGGGGTCTCTGGAAACACCATATATTTT.

This sequence joins TRBV27 and TRBJ1-2, with D perhaps TRBD1 (5 bases). CDR1 and CDR2 from the germline V gene are MNHEY and SMNVEV (reference sequence). V lost 7 bases to trimming and J lost 6 bases, with 24 bases between them. This CDR3 has 16 residues. CDR3 sequence: CASNPAGIHPGDGYTF. The CDR3 DNA reads TGTGCCAGCAACCCGGCAGGGATACACCCCGGGGATGGCTACACCTTC.

The gene calls are TRBV20-1 and TRBJ2-1; no clear D. Germline V CDR1 and CDR2: DFQATT, SNEGSKA (reference sequence). V was cut by 6 bases and J by 6 bases, with 9 bases left in between. This CDR3 is built from 11 residues. The CDR3: CSAYRTNEQFF. The CDR3 bases are TGCAGTGCCTATAGAACCAATGAGCAGTTCTTC.

This clone occurred once. This sequence joins TRBV7-2 and TRBJ2-2; the D gene is possibly TRBD2 (5 bases). The V end lost 1 base, the J end lost 3 bases, and 9 bases lay between the germline ends. Germline V gene lookup returns CDR1 SGHTA and CDR2 FQGNSA. CDR3 size: 15 residues. The CDR3 loop reads CASSLGGPDTGELFF. The CDR3 DNA reads TGTGCCAGCAGCTTAGGAGGGCCGGACACCGGGGAGCTGTTTTTT.

This clone is a singleton in its sample. V gene TRBV28 combines with J gene TRBJ1-2, with TRBD1 identical over 7 bases. The CDR3 length is 13 residues. V gave up 6 bases and J gave up 8 bases; unmatched junction bases: 9. In germline, CDR1 is MDHEN, CDR2 SYDVKM. The CDR3 bases are TGTGCCAGCAGCCCTGGACAGGTATGGGGCTACACCTTC. Its protein product is CASSPGQVWGYTF.

The rearrangement joins TRBV4-3 to TRBJ2-3, with unresolved D. Trimming removed 0 bases at V and 6 bases at J, with 10 bases between. This CDR3 has 14 amino acids. In germline, CDR1 is LGHNA, CDR2 YSLEER. The CDR3 DNA reads TGCGCCAGCAGCCAAGATCATAGGGCGGATACGCAGTATTTT. Translating it yields CASSQDHRADTQYF.

The chain uses TRBV2 and TRBJ2-2, with TRBD2 identical over 9 bases. Germline-derived CDR1 and CDR2 are SNHLY and FYNNEI. Trimming at V came to 4 bases and at J to 3 bases, leaving 3 bases not matched to a gene. The length of the CDR3 is 15 residues. The CDR3 DNA reads TGTGCCAGCAGTGGCGGGGGGGCGGACACCGGGGAGCTGTTTTTT. Amino acids: CASSGGGADTGELFF.

This clone came up a few times. CDR3 sequence (DNA): TGTGCCAGCAGCCAGGGAGGGGGGGTGAACACTGAAGCTTTCTTT. It specifies CASSQGGGVNTEAFF. V and J are TRBV3-1 (or the pseudogene TRBV3-2) and TRBJ1-1, with D perhaps matching TRBD1 (6 bases). Trimming took 3 bases from V and 0 from J, leaving 11 bases between them. This CDR3 contains 15 residues. Germline V lookup: CDR1 LGHDT, CDR2 YNNKEL (reference sequence).

This chain connects TRBV19 to TRBJ2-3, with TRBD2 identical over 7 bases. Per germline, CDR1 LNHDA and CDR2 SQIVND (reference sequence). The CDR3 contains 13 residues. V lost 5 bases to trimming and J lost 8 bases; unmatched junction nucleotides: 7. CDR3 loop: CASSHTQRGTQYF. CDR3 coding DNA: TGTGCCAGTAGTCATACACAGCGGGGTACGCAGTATTTT. Drawing the rest from reference TRBV19 and TRBJ2-3, the complete variable domain is DGGITQSPKYLFRKEGQNVTLSCEQNLNHDAMYWYRQDPGQGLRLIYYSQIVNDFQKGDIAEGYSVSREKKESFPLTVTSAQKNPTAFYLCASSHTQRGTQYFGPGTRLTVL.

V gene TRBV6-2 or TRBV6-3 combines with J gene TRBJ1-5; TRBD1 matches at 12 bases. There are 19 residues in the CDR3. V lost 2 bases, J lost 1 base, and 9 bases stayed unmatched. Germline V CDR1 and CDR2: MNHEY, SVGEGT. The CDR3 is CASSYPAGQGATSNQPQHF. CDR3 DNA: TGTGCCAGCAGTTACCCAGCGGGACAGGGGGCTACGAGCAATCAGCCCCAGCATTTT.

This clone came up a few times. The rearrangement uses TRBV7-2 and TRBJ2-7; 10 nucleotides line up with TRBD1. Germline-derived CDR1 and CDR2 are SGHTA and FQGNSA. The CDR3 is 17 amino acids. The V and J ends lost 5 bases and 2 bases, in that order; junction bases with no gene match: 12. The CDR3 protein is CASSLEGFGTGAYEQYF. In DNA, the CDR3 is TGTGCCAGCAGCCTGGAGGGTTTCGGGACAGGGGCCTACGAGCAGTACTTC.

This chain joins TRBV24-1 and TRBJ2-5; maybe TRBD1 (5 bases). The V and J ends lost 4 bases and 1 base respectively, with 12 bases between them. The CDR3 loop spans 15 amino acids. Germline V lookup: CDR1 KGHDR, CDR2 SFDVKD. Written as DNA, the CDR3 is TGTGCCACCAGTGACATGACAGAGACCCAAGAGACCCAGTACTTC. Protein product: CATSDMTETQETQYF.

CDR3 nucleotide sequence: TGTGCCAGCAGCCTCGGAGGGGTGAGGGGGAACACTGAAGCTTTCTTT. It specifies CASSLGGVRGNTEAFF. The chain joins TRBV7-2 to TRBJ1-1; D possibly corresponds to TRBD1 (5 bases). V was cut by 5 bases and J by 1 base, with 17 bases left in between. CDR1 is SGHTA, CDR2 FQGNSA, per germline. The CDR3 sequence is 16 residues long.

The V and J genes are TRBV7-2 and TRBJ1-1, with D possibly TRBD1 on 6 matching bases. The V gene lost 8 bases and the J gene lost 0 bases, with 10 bases spanning the gap. This CDR3 contains 13 residues. In germline, CDR1 is SGHTA, CDR2 FQGNSA. The CDR3 is CASQGSMNTEAFF. CDR3 bases: TGTGCCAGCCAGGGGTCTATGAACACTGAAGCTTTCTTT. Using reference TRBV7-2 and TRBJ1-1 for the parts outside the CDR3, the full variable domain is GAGVSQSPSNKVTEKGKDVELRCDPISGHTALYWYRQSLGQGLEFLIYFQGNSAPDKSGLPSDRFSAERTGGSVSTLTIQRTQQEDSAVYLCASQGSMNTEAFFGQGTRLTVV.

This chain uses TRBV4-1 with TRBJ2-2, with D maybe TRBD1 (6 bases). Trimming cost V 3 bases and J 3 bases, with 11 bases left between them. The length of the CDR3 is 15 residues. CDR1 is MGHRA and CDR2 is YSYEKL in the germline V gene. The CDR3 DNA is TGCGCCAGCAGCCACTCTGGACAGTACACCGGGGAGCTGTTTTTT. Translating it yields CASSHSGQYTGELFF.

V is TRBV7-9 and J is TRBJ1-2, with D possibly matching TRBD1 (6 bases). Germline loops: CDR1 SEHNR, CDR2 FQNEAQ (reference sequence). There are 15 residues in the CDR3. Deletions cut 5 bases from V and 7 bases from J, with 20 bases between. In nucleotides, the CDR3 is TGTGCCAGCAGCCCACTAGGGGGGGAGCCCAGTGGCTACACCTTC. Its translation: CASSPLGGEPSGYTF.